Below are 30 T cell receptor beta chains sequenced from a single sample in a study of cytomegalovirus exposure and HLA in healthy donors. 60 Vbeta and 13 Jbeta primers were used in PCR. The method was immunoSEQ multiplex PCR; TCRdb's version includes in-frame clones alone and lacks a portion of them. This table holds 150,000 or so clones, roughly 66% found once. Input material: PBMCs. Receptors originate from a woman aged 18-35 years in good health and CMV-seronegative.

This clone occurred a few times. The chain combines TRBV29-1 with TRBJ2-1; no clear D gene. Germline CDR1 SQVTM, CDR2 ANQGSEA. Trimming left V 3 bases short and J 4 bases short, with 7 bases between. This CDR3 is built from 12 residues. The DNA for the CDR3 is TGCAGCGTTGACTACCAATACAATGAGCAGTTCTTC. This gives the protein CSVDYQYNEQFF.

The rearrangement joins TRBV27 to TRBJ2-1, with D perhaps TRBD2 (6 bases). V was pared by 0 bases and J by 1 base, with 19 bases between. The CDR3 totals 19 residues. Germline V gene lookup returns CDR1 MNHEY and CDR2 SMNVEV (reference sequence). The CDR3 loop is CASSLSITGVLISYNEQFF. The CDR3 nucleotides are TGTGCCAGCAGTTTATCGATAACGGGAGTATTAATTTCCTACAATGAGCAGTTCTTC.

The V and J genes are TRBV19 and TRBJ1-1; TRBD1 aligns across 9 bases. This CDR3 contains 15 residues. Losses at the gene ends were 4 bases for V and 4 bases for J; bases not matched to a gene: 7. Germline V gene data show CDR1 as LNHDA and CDR2 as SQIVND (reference sequence). CDR3 in DNA: TGTGCCAGTAGTACCCACAGGGGGCGCGTCACTGAAGCTTTCTTT. Its translation is CASSTHRGRVTEAFF.

V usage is TRBV11-3 and J usage is TRBJ2-7; TRBD2 aligns across 14 bases. Germline trimming cut 5 bases from V and 6 bases from J; bases unmatched to any gene: 3. This CDR3 has 14 amino acids. Germline CDR1 SGHNT, CDR2 YENEEA. DNA for the CDR3: TGTGCCAGCAGCAAGGGACTAGCGGGAGCCGAGCAGTACGTC. It is translated as CASSKGLAGAEQYV.

The CDR3 region has the DNA TGTGCCAGCAGGTCCGGGATTCCACGCCATACGCAGTATTTT. It codes for CASRSGIPRHTQYF. V is TRBV28 and J is TRBJ2-3, with D tentatively TRBD2 (5 bases). The CDR3 covers 14 residues. Germline lookup yields CDR1 MDHEN and CDR2 SYDVKM. The V end was cut by 6 bases, the J end by 7 bases, with 17 bases between.

This chain links TRBV28 with TRBJ1-2; unclear D gene. V was trimmed by 4 bases and J by 10 bases, leaving 25 bases between them. The germline CDR1 and CDR2 sequences are MDHEN and SYDVKM. The CDR3 spans 16 residues. CDR3 nucleotide sequence: TGTGCCAGCAGTTCTCCGACCCGGTCAGGTTTATTGTACTACACCTTC. Amino acid sequence: CASSSPTRSGLLYYTF.

J is TRBJ2-2 and V is TRBV28; D is unclear. Germline CDR1 MDHEN, CDR2 SYDVKM. The CDR3 has 12 amino acids. V shed 6 bases and J shed 5 bases, with 7 bases lying between them. The DNA for the CDR3 is TGTGCCAGCAGCACAGAGACCGGGGAGCTGTTTTTT. Amino acids: CASSTETGELFF.

The V call is TRBV7-2, the J call TRBJ2-7; 7 nucleotides agree with TRBD2. Germline CDR1 SGHTA, CDR2 FQGNSA. V gave up 5 bases and J gave up 4 bases; unmatched junction bases: 8. This CDR3 has 14 amino acids. The CDR3: CASSRVREVYEQYF. The CDR3 region has the DNA TGTGCCAGCAGCCGAGTCCGGGAGGTATACGAGCAGTACTTC.

The J gene is TRBJ1-5, the V gene TRBV2, with 7 bases aligning to TRBD1. V trimming: 1 base; J trimming: 3 bases; junction bases outside the gene matches: 6. CDR1 is SNHLY, CDR2 FYNNEI, per germline. The CDR3 has 16 amino acids. As DNA, the CDR3 is TGTGCCAGCAGTGAAGAAGTGGGACAGCCCAATCAGCCCCAGCATTTT. Protein: CASSEEVGQPNQPQHF.

V and J are TRBV10-2 and TRBJ2-5, with D maybe TRBD1 (5 bases). CDR1 and CDR2 from the germline V gene are WSHSY and SAAADI. The CDR3 contains 13 residues. The V end lost 4 bases, the J end lost 1 base, and 7 bases lay between the germline ends. CDR3 in amino acids: CASSATVQETQYF. Here the CDR3 DNA reads TGCGCCAGCAGTGCGACAGTCCAAGAGACCCAGTACTTC.

V is TRBV7-9 and J is TRBJ2-3, with D maybe TRBD1 (7 bases). Deletions cut 6 bases from V and 1 base from J, with 14 bases between. The CDR3 length is 15 residues. Germline loops: CDR1 SEHNR, CDR2 FQNEAQ (reference sequence). CDR3 in DNA: TGTGCCAGCAGGTCCCAGGGGGGACGCACAGATACGCAGTATTTT. This codes for CASRSQGGRTDTQYF.

The genes are TRBV9 and TRBJ1-1; D gene ambiguous. The CDR3 contains 15 residues. In germline, CDR1 is SGDLS, CDR2 YYNGEE. V lost 2 bases, J lost 5 bases, and 16 bases lay in between. CDR3 sequence reads: CASSVEMTGRTEAFF. CDR3 DNA sequence: TGTGCCAGCAGCGTGGAAATGACGGGGAGGACTGAAGCTTTCTTT.

The CDR3 region is CASSLTALNTGELFF. CDR3 nucleotides: TGTGCCAGCAGCTTGACAGCCTTAAACACCGGGGAGCTGTTTTTT. The chain recombines TRBV7-9 with TRBJ2-2; D perhaps matches TRBD1 (5 bases). The V end lost 3 bases, the J end lost 2 bases, and 10 bases lay between the germline ends. CDR3 length: 15 amino acids. The germline CDR1 and CDR2 sequences are SEHNR and FQNEAQ (reference sequence).

V usage is TRBV4-1 and J usage is TRBJ2-5; 7 bases fit TRBD1. The J call may not be correct, given that the DNA end is closer to TRBJ2-7. The germline V gene encodes CDR1 MGHRA and CDR2 YSYEKL. The CDR3 extends over 15 amino acids. CDR3 bases: TGCGCCAGCAGCCCACGGGACAGCAGCTCCTACGAGCAGTACTTC. Encoded protein: CASSPRDSSSYEQYF.

In its sample, this clone was seen a few times. The chain uses TRBV21-1 and TRBJ1-5; the table's D call, TRBD1, has no DNA check behind it. TRBV21-1 corresponds to a pseudogene. The CDR3 is 17 residues long. CDR3 loop: CASSKEGTVSSNQPQHF. The CDR3, as DNA: TGTGCCAGCAGCAAAGAAGGGACAGTATCGAGCAATCAGCCCCAGCATTTT.

As for this clone: One end of the junction varies from germline; a read error may be responsible. The chain joins TRBV7-2 to TRBJ1-3, with 9 bases lining up with TRBD1. The CDR3 totals 16 residues. CDR1 is SGHTA and CDR2 is FQGNSA in the germline V gene. The DNA for the CDR3 is TGTGCCAGCAGCTTAAGGGGACAGGGAGCAGGAAACACCACATATTTT. Protein: CASSLRGQGAGNTTYF.

The gene calls are TRBV30 and TRBJ2-1, with 7 bases matching TRBD2. Trimming took 0 bases from V and 2 from J; bases not matched to a gene: 4. Germline-derived CDR1 and CDR2 are GTSNPN and SVGIG (reference sequence). The CDR3 consists of 15 residues. DNA of the CDR3: TGTGCCTGGAGTGTGGGAGCGGGAACCTACAATGAGCAGTTCTTC. It codes for CAWSVGAGTYNEQFF.

V gene TRBV7-9 combines with J gene TRBJ2-1; 11 bases align to TRBD2. CDR3 size: 18 residues. The germline gives CDR1 SEHNR, CDR2 FQNEAQ (reference sequence). Germline trimming cut 5 bases from V and 4 bases from J; bases unmatched to any gene: 13. The CDR3 loop is CASSQILYSGRAYNEQFF. CDR3 in DNA: TGTGCCAGCAGCCAAATTCTCTATAGCGGGAGGGCGTACAATGAGCAGTTCTTC. The full variable domain, in which reference TRBV7-9 and TRBJ2-1 provide the parts outside the CDR3, is DTGVSQNPRHKITKRGQNVTFRCDPISEHNRLYWYRQTLGQGPEFLTYFQNEAQLEKSRLLSDRFSAERPKGSFSTLEIQRTEQGDSAMYLCASSQILYSGRAYNEQFFGPGTRLTVL.

The V gene is TRBV5-1, the J gene TRBJ2-5; the D is unclear. The CDR3 has 14 amino acids. V lost 0 bases to trimming and J lost 2 bases, with 8 bases between them. Germline V gene lookup returns CDR1 SGHRS and CDR2 YFSETQ. The CDR3 spells CASSLVARQETQYF. The CDR3 DNA follows: TGCGCCAGCAGCTTGGTTGCCAGACAAGAGACCCAGTACTTC.

The chain carries TRBV27 and TRBJ1-6, with TRBD1 matching 9 bases. The germline V gene encodes CDR1 MNHEY and CDR2 SMNVEV (reference sequence). The trim removed 5 bases at V and 13 bases at J, leaving 15 bases unmatched. CDR3 length: 16 residues. The CDR3 protein is CASSPMYRTGALPLHF. Written as DNA, the CDR3 is TGTGCCAGCAGTCCTATGTACCGGACAGGGGCCCTGCCCCTCCACTTT.

This sequence joins TRBV30 and TRBJ1-5; D call uncertain. The CDR3 loop spans 14 amino acids. From germline, CDR1 is GTSNPN and CDR2 SVGIG (reference sequence). V lost 0 bases to trimming and J lost 5 bases, with 11 bases between them. The CDR3 DNA reads TGTGCCTGGAGTGTACCAGACGGGTATCAGCCCCAGCATTTT. Translated: CAWSVPDGYQPQHF.

The V gene is TRBV4-1, the J gene TRBJ1-2; 10 bases align to TRBD1. Germline V gives CDR1 MGHRA, CDR2 YSYEKL. The CDR3 length is 16 residues. V lost 4 bases and J lost 7; bases outside the gene matches: 12. CDR3 residues: CASSPSGQGVSGGYTF. The CDR3 region has the DNA TGCGCCAGCAGCCCCTCAGGACAGGGGGTTTCGGGTGGCTACACCTTC.

This clone was recorded a few times. This chain connects TRBV10-2 to TRBJ2-1; D unresolved. This CDR3 has 12 residues. The V end lost 3 bases, the J end lost 9 bases, and 9 bases lay between the germline ends. Germline V lookup: CDR1 WSHSY, CDR2 SAAADI. The CDR3 sequence: CASSETPFEQFF. For the CDR3, the DNA is TGCGCCAGCAGTGAAACTCCCTTTGAGCAGTTCTTC.

The chain combines TRBV30 with TRBJ2-1; 9 bases agree with TRBD2. The CDR3 is made up of 16 amino acids. Germline trimming cut 8 bases from V and 4 bases from J; bases unmatched to any gene: 15. In germline, CDR1 is GTSNPN, CDR2 SVGIG (reference sequence). CDR3 sequence reads: CAGISTSGPYYNEQFF. As DNA, the CDR3 is TGTGCCGGTATCTCGACTAGCGGCCCCTATTACAATGAGCAGTTCTTC. Full variable domain (outside the CDR3, taken from reference TRBV30 and TRBJ2-1): SQTIHQWPATLVQPVGSPLSLECTVEGTSNPNLYWYRQAAGRGLQLLFYSVGIGQISSEVPQNLSASRPQDRQFILSSKKLLLSDSGFYLCAGISTSGPYYNEQFFGPGTRLTVL.

This clone was seen more than once but under ten times. The gene calls are TRBV27 and TRBJ2-2; D gene uncertain. CDR1 and CDR2 (germline): MNHEY, SMNVEV (reference sequence). Trimming shortened V by 0 bases and J by 6 bases, and 14 bases separated the two germline ends. The CDR3 consists of 16 residues. DNA for the CDR3: TGTGCCAGCAGTTTATCTGTCGCTAATCCGGCCGGGGAGCTGTTTTTT. Residues: CASSLSVANPAGELFF.

Only one count was recorded for this clone. The chain is built from TRBV27 and TRBJ2-2; a possible D gene is TRBD2 (6 bases). Trimming stripped 10 bases from V and 6 bases from J, with 18 bases between. The CDR3 sequence is 14 residues long. From germline, CDR1 is MNHEY and CDR2 SMNVEV (reference sequence). In DNA form, the CDR3 reads TGTGCCACTTCGGGAGAATTGAGCGCCGGGGAGCTGTTTTTT. Amino acid sequence: CATSGELSAGELFF.

This rearrangement joins TRBV19 to TRBJ2-2; D is perhaps TRBD2 (6 bases). Germline V gene lookup returns CDR1 LNHDA and CDR2 SQIVND (reference sequence). CDR3 length equals 15 residues. The V end was cut by 3 bases, the J end by 1 base, with 9 bases between. DNA of the CDR3: TGTGCCAGTAGTATCGGCGGGATGAACACCGGGGAGCTGTTTTTT. Translation: CASSIGGMNTGELFF.

This chain connects TRBV5-4 to TRBJ1-1; 8 nucleotides align to TRBD1. V shed 5 bases, J shed 4 bases, and the junction held 13 bases outside the gene matches. Germline loops: CDR1 SGHNT, CDR2 YYREEE (reference sequence). The CDR3 runs 16 residues. The CDR3 DNA follows: TGTGCCAGCAGACCCGACAGGGGTAAGGGGAGCACTGAAGCTTTCTTT. It encodes CASRPDRGKGSTEAFF.

This clone was observed a few times. This sequence joins TRBV5-8 and TRBJ1-2; D might be TRBD1 (6 bases). CDR1 is SGHTS, CDR2 YDEGEE, per germline. This CDR3 spans 15 amino acids. V lost 2 bases and J 3 bases, leaving 14 bases between the germline ends. Here the CDR3 DNA reads TGTGCCAGCAGCTTCCTGGCGGGGGGCGACTATGGCTACACCTTC. Translated, it gives CASSFLAGGDYGYTF.

The V call is TRBV7-3, the J call TRBJ2-1; TRBD2 agrees at 10 bases. CDR3 length equals 17 residues. Germline CDR1 SGHTA, CDR2 FQGTGA. The V gene end was trimmed by 1 base and the J gene end by 1 base; junction bases not matched to a gene: 4. The CDR3 loop is CASSLRPSGGSYNEQFF. The DNA for the CDR3 is TGTGCCAGCAGCTTAAGGCCTAGCGGGGGATCCTACAATGAGCAGTTCTTC.